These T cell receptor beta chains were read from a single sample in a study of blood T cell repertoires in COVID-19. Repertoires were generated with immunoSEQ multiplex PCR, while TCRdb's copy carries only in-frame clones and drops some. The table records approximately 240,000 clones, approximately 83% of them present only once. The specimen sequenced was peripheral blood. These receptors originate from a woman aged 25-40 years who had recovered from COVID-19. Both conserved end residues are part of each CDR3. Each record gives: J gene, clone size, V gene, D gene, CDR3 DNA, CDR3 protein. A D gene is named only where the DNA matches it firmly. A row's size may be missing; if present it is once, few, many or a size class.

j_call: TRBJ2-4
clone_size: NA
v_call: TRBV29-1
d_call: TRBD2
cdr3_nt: TGCAGCGCCCTAGCGGGAGGGGCTTTTGAGTACTTC
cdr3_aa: CSALAGGAFEYF

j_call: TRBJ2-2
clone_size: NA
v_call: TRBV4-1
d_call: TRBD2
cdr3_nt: TGCGCCAGCAGCCCGACTAGCGGAGCCAACACCGGGGAGCTGTTTTTT
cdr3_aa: CASSPTSGANTGELFF

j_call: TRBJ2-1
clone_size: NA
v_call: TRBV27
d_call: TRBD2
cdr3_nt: TGTGCCAGCAGCCAGACTAGCAGAATCCACAATGAGCAGTTCTTC
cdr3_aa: CASSQTSRIHNEQFF

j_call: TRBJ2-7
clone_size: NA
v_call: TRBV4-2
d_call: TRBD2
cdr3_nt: TGTGCCAGCAGCCAAGAGCTAGCGGGAATCCACGAGCAGTACTTC
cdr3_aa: CASSQELAGIHEQYF

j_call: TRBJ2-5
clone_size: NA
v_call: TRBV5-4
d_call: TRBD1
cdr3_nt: TGTGCCAGCAGCCCCAAACCAGGGGGCGCGGAGACCCAGTACTTC
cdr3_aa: CASSPKPGGAETQYF

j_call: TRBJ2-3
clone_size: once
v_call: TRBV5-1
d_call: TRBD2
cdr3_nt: TGCGCCAGCAGCTGGAGACTAGCGGCTGCCTCTAGCACAGATACGCAGTATTTT
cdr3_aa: CASSWRLAAASSTDTQYF

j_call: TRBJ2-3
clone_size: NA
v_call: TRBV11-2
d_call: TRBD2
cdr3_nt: TGTGCCAGCCGCTGGGGTAGCGGGAGGGCCAGGGATACGCAGTATTTT
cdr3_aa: CASRWGSGRARDTQYF

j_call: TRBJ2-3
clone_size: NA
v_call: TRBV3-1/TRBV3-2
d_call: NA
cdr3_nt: TGTGCCAGCAGCCCAGCCGGGACTAGCACAGATACGCAGTATTTT
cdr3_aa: CASSPAGTSTDTQYF

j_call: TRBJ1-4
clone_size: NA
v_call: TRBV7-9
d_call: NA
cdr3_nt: TGTGCCGGCGCCCCCTTGAACAGGGCTGAAAAACTGTTTTTT
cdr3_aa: CAGAPLNRAEKLFF

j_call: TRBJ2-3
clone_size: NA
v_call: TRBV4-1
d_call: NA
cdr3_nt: TGCGCCAGCAGCCAAGGCGGTAGCACAGATACGCAGTATTTT
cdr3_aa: CASSQGGSTDTQYF

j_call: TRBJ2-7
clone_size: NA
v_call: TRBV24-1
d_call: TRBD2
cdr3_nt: TGTGCCACCAGTGATTTCTCGAGAAGCGGGAATTACGAGCAGTACTTC
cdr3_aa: CATSDFSRSGNYEQYF

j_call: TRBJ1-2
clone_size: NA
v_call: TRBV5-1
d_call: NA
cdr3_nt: TGCGCCAGCAGCTTGGAAGTGACAGAGAACTATGGCTACACCTTC
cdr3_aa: CASSLEVTENYGYTF

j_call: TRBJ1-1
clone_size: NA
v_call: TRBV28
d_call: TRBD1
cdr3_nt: TGTGCCAGCAGTGGGGCAGGGGGCTGGGTCACTGAAGCTTTCTTT
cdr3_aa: CASSGAGGWVTEAFF

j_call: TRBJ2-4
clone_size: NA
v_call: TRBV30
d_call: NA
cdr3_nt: TGTGCCTGGAGGACCCAGGGGAAGTACATTCAGTACTTC
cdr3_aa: CAWRTQGKYIQYF

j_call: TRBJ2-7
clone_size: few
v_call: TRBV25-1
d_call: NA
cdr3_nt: TGTGCCAGCAGTGGGTCCTTCGGGTACGAGCAGTACTTC
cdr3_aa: CASSGSFGYEQYF

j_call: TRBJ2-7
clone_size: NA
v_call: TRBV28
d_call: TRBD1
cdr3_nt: TGTGCCAGCATCAGCGCCGGACAGGGGAGGTGGGACGAGCAGTACTTC
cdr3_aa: CASISAGQGRWDEQYF

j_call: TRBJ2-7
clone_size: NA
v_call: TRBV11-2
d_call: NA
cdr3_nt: TGTGCCAGCAGCTGGAGGTCCCACGGGTTGGGCGGCAGCTCCTACGAGCAGTACTTC
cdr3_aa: CASSWRSHGLGGSSYEQYF

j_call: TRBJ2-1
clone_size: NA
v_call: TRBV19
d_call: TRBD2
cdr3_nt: TGTGCCAGTAGTGACGGGGGGGCTAGCGGGAGGATGGGTGCCTACAATGAGCAGTTCTTC
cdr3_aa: CASSDGGASGRMGAYNEQFF

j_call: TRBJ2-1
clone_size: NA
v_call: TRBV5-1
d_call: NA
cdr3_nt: TGCGCCAGCAGCTTGGTTGGTCGACTACATTACAATGAGCAGTTCTTC
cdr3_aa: CASSLVGRLHYNEQFF

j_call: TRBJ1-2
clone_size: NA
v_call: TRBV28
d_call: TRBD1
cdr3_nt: TGTGCCAGCAGTGGGGGACAGGGAGGGGGCTATGGCTACACCTTC
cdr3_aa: CASSGGQGGGYGYTF

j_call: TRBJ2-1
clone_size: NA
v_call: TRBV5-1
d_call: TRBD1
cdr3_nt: TGCGCCAGCAGCTTGGGGACAGGGAACAATGAGCAGTTCTTC
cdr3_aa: CASSLGTGNNEQFF

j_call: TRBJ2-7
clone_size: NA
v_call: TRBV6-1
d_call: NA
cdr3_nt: TGTGCCAGCAGTCCCACAGGGATCGCGGAAGGGGAGCAGTACTTC
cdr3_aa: CASSPTGIAEGEQYF

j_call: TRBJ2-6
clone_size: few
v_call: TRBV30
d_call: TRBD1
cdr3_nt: TGTGCCTGGTCCCGGGACAGCTCTGGGGCCAACGTCCTGACTTTC
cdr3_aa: CAWSRDSSGANVLTF

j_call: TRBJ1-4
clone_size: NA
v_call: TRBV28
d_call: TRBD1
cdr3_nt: TGTGCCAGCAGTTCTTACAGGGGCACTAATGAAAAACTGTTTTTT
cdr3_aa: CASSSYRGTNEKLFF

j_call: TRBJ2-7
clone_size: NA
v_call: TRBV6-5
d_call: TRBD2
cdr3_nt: TGTGCCAGCAGAAACGGACTAGCGGACGAGCAGTACTTC
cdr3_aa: CASRNGLADEQYF

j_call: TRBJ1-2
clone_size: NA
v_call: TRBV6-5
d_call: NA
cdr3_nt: TGTGCCAGCTGTAGAACAGGCCTCAGTGGCTACACCTTC
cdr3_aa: CASCRTGLSGYTF

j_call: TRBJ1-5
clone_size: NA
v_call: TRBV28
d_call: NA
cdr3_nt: TGTGCCAGCAGTTTAAACAACAATCAGCCCCAGCATTTT
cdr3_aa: CASSLNNNQPQHF

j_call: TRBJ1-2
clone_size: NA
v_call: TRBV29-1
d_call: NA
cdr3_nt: TGCAGCGTTGAAGTCAGTGGAGCTAACTATGGCTACACCTTC
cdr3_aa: CSVEVSGANYGYTF